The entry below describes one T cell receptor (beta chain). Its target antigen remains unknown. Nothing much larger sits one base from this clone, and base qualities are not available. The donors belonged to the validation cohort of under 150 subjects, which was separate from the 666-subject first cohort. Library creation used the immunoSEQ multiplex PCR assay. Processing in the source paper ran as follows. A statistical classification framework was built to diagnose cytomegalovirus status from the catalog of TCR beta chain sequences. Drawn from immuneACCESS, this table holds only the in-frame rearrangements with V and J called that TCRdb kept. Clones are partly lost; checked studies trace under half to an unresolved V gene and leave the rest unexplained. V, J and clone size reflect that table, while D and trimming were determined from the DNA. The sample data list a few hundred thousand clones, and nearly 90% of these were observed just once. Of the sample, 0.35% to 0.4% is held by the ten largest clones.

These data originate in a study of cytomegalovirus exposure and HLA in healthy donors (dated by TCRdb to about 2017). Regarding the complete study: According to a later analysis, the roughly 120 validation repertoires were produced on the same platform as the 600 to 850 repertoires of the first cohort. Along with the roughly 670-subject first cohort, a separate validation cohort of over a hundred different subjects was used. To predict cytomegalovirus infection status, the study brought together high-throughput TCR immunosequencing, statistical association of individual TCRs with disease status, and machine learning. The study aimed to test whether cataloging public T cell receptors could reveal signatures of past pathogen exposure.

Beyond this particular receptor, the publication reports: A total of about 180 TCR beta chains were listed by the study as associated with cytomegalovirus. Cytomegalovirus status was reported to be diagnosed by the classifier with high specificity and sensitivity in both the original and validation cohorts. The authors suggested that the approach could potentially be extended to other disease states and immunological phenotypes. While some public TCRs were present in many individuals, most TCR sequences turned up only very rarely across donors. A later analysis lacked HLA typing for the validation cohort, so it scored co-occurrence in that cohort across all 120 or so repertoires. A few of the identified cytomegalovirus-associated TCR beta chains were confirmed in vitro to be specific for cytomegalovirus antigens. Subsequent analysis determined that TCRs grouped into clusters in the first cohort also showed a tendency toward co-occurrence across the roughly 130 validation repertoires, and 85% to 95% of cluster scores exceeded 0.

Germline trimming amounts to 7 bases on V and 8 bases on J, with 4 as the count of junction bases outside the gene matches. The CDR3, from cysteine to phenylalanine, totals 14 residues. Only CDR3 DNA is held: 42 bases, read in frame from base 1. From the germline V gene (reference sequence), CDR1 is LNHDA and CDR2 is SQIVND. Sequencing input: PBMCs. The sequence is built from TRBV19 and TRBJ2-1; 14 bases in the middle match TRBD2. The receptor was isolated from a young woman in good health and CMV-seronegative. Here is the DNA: TGTGCCAGTAAAGGGACTAGCGGGGGTGATGAGCAGTTCTTC. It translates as CASKGTSGGDEQFF.